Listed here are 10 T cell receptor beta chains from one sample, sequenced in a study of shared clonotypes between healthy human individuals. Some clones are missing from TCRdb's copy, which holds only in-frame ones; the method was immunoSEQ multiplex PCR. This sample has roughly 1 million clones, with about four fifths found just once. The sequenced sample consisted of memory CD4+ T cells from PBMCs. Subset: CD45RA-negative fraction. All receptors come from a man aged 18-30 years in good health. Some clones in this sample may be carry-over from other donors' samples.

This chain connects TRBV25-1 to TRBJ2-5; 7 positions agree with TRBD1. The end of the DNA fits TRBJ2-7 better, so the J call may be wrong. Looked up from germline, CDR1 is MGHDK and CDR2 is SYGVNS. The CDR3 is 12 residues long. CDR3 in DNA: TGTGCCACGTCGGGACAGCTCTACGAGCAGTACTTC. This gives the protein CATSGQLYEQYF.

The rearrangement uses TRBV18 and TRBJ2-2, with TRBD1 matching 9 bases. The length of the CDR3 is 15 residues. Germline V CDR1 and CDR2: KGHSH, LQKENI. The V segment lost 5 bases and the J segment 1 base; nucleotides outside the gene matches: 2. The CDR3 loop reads CASSWTGVNTGELFF. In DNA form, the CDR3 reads TGTGCCAGCTCATGGACAGGGGTGAACACCGGGGAGCTGTTTTTT.

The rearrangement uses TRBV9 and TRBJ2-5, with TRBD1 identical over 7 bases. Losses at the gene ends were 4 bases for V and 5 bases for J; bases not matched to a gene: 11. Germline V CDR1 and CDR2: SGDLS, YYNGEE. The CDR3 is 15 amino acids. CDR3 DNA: TGTGCCAGCAGCTTATCAGACAGGGTCAGGGAGACCCAGTACTTC. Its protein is CASSLSDRVRETQYF.

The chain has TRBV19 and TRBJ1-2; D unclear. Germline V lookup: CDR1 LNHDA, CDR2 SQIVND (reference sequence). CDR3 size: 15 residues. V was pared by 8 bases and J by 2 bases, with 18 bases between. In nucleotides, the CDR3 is TGTGCCAGTCTCGAGTCCGGACTCTTGAACTATGGCTACACCTTC. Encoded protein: CASLESGLLNYGYTF.

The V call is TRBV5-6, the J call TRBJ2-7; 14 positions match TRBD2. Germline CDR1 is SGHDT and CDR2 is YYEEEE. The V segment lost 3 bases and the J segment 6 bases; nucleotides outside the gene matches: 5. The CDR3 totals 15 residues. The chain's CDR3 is CASSWGLAGVPEQYF. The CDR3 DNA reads TGTGCCAGCAGCTGGGGACTAGCGGGAGTACCCGAGCAGTACTTC.

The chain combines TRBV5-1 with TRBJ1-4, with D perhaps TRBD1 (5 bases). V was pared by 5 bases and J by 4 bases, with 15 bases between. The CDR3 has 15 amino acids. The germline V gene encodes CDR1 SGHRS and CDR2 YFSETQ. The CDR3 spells CASRQTPGVNEKLFF. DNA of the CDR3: TGCGCCAGCAGACAAACGCCGGGGGTTAATGAAAAACTGTTTTTT.

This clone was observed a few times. The CDR3 spells CASSLQVGVGYGYTF. CDR3 DNA: TGTGCCAGCAGTTTACAGGTCGGAGTTGGCTATGGCTACACCTTC. The V gene is TRBV28, the J gene TRBJ1-2, with no clear D. Trimming took off 2 bases at V and 4 bases at J, with 14 bases between the two ends. The CDR3 is made up of 15 amino acids. Germline CDR1 MDHEN, CDR2 SYDVKM.

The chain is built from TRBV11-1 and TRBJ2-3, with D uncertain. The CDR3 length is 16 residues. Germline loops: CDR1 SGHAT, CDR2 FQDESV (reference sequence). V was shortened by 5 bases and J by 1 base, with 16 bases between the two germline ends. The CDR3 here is CASSKLGSARTDTQYF. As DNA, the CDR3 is TGTGCCAGCAGCAAATTAGGAAGCGCCCGCACAGATACGCAGTATTTT.

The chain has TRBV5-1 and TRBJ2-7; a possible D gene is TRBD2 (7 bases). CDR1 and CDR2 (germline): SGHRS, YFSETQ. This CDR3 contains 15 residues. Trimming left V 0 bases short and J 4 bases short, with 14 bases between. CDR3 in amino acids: CASSLGAGALYEQYF. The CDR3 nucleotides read TGCGCCAGCAGCTTGGGTGCGGGGGCCCTTTACGAGCAGTACTTC. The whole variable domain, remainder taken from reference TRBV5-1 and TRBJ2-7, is KAGVTQTPRYLIKTRGQQVTLSCSPISGHRSVSWYQQTPGQGLQFLFEYFSETQRNKGNFPGRFSGRQFSNSRSEMNVSTLELGDSALYLCASSLGAGALYEQYFGPGTRLTVT.

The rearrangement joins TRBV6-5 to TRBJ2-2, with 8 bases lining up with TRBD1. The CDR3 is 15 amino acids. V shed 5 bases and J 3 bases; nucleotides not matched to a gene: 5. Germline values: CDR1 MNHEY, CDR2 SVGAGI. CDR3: CASSRTGLYTGELFF. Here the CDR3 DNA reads TGTGCCAGCAGTCGGACAGGGCTCTACACCGGGGAGCTGTTTTTT.